A single sample gave rise to the 10 T cell receptor beta chains below, sequenced in a study of OX40 agonist ivuxolimab in advanced cancers. Clones were sequenced by immunoSEQ multiplex PCR, and TCRdb holds only the in-frame ones, with some missing. The repertoire has some 50,000 clones, around 94% of them found once; the top ten carry 9.5% to 11%. This sample comprised CD4+ or CD8+ T cells sorted from blood, obtained in a trial of the OX40 agonist ivuxolimab. The receptors here all came from an adult with an advanced solid tumor such as melanoma, head and neck, liver or kidney cancer.

This clone was detected once. The chain employs TRBV6-5 and TRBJ1-2, with 8 positions matching TRBD1. From germline, CDR1 is MNHEY and CDR2 SVGAGI. CDR3 length: 14 residues. J gave up 8 bases and V 6 bases, and 11 bases lay outside the gene matches. The CDR3 protein is CASSSPQGGKGYTF. As DNA, the CDR3 is TGTGCCAGCAGCAGCCCACAGGGGGGGAAAGGCTACACCTTC.

In nucleotides, the CDR3 is TGTGCCAGCAGCTTATCGGGATTCACTAATGAAAAACTGTTTTTT. Residues: CASSLSGFTNEKLFF. The chain couples TRBV11-2 to TRBJ1-4; D is ambiguous. The CDR3 covers 15 residues. Germline CDR1 reads SGHAT; CDR2 reads FQNNGV. Between the trimmed V and J ends, which lost 2 bases and 2 bases, there was a span of 9 bases.

The chain links TRBV13 to TRBJ1-2; a possible D gene is TRBD1 (6 bases). The CDR3 contains 13 residues. V dropped 5 bases and J dropped 8 bases, with 15 bases sitting between them. CDR1 PRHDT and CDR2 FYEKMQ come from the germline V gene (reference sequence). DNA of the CDR3: TGTGCCAGCAGCCAAGGGGGATTAGGCGGCTACACCTTC. This encodes CASSQGGLGGYTF.

The rearrangement joins TRBV9 to TRBJ2-5, with 10 positions matching TRBD2. The CDR3 contains 20 residues. Trimming removed 2 bases from V and 5 bases from J; junction bases left unmatched: 21. CDR1 and CDR2 from the germline V gene are SGDLS and YYNGEE. The CDR3 DNA follows: TGTGCCAGCAGCGTCCAAAAGCCGGGACTAGCGAATTTCATGGGGGAGACCCAGTACTTC. The encoded protein is CASSVQKPGLANFMGETQYF.

The V call is TRBV7-9, the J call TRBJ2-3, with unresolved D. Germline CDR1 reads SEHNR; CDR2 reads FQNEAQ (reference sequence). The CDR3 runs 12 residues. The germline V and J ends were trimmed by 1 base and 6 bases, with 5 bases remaining between them. CDR3 protein: CASSLVMDTQYF. CDR3 nucleotides: TGTGCCAGCAGCTTAGTGATGGATACGCAGTATTTT.

V gene TRBV4-3 combines with J gene TRBJ2-2, with 8 bases lining up with TRBD2. Unmatched junction bases numbered 3, after V lost 1 base and J lost 5 bases. The germline CDR1 and CDR2 sequences are LGHNA and YSLEER. CDR3 size: 15 residues. CDR3: CASSQASSGTGELFF. The CDR3 nucleotides are TGCGCCAGCAGCCAAGCGTCTAGCGGGACCGGGGAGCTGTTTTTT.

The chain combines TRBV5-1 with TRBJ2-5; D unclear. The J call is uncertain, as TRBJ2-7 better fits the DNA end. In germline, CDR1 is SGHRS, CDR2 YFSETQ. The CDR3 loop spans 12 amino acids. In nucleotides, the CDR3 is TGCGCCAGCAGCTTCCCGACCTACGAGCAGTACTTC. This sequence encodes CASSFPTYEQYF.

The rearrangement links TRBV28 to TRBJ2-2, with D maybe TRBD2 (6 bases). Per the germline V gene, CDR1 is MDHEN and CDR2 is SYDVKM. V was trimmed by 3 bases and J by 6 bases, leaving 23 bases between them. CDR3 size: 18 residues. CDR3 sequence reads: CASSFVVAREVGAGELFF. CDR3 nucleotide sequence: TGTGCCAGCAGTTTTGTAGTCGCCAGGGAGGTGGGTGCCGGGGAGCTGTTTTTT. Full variable domain (outside the CDR3, taken from reference TRBV28 and TRBJ2-2): DVKVTQSSRYLVKRTGEKVFLECVQDMDHENMFWYRQDPGLGLRLIYFSYDVKMKEKGDIPEGYSVSREKKERFSLILESASTNQTSMYLCASSFVVAREVGAGELFFGEGSRLTVL.

The chain joins TRBV28 to TRBJ1-1, with 7 bases aligning to TRBD1. J was trimmed by 1 base and V by 8 bases; bases with no gene match: 7. This CDR3 comprises 14 residues. Germline-derived CDR1 and CDR2 are MDHEN and SYDVKM. CDR3 sequence reads: CASRNRGGNTEAFF. The CDR3 coding sequence is TGTGCCAGCCGTAACAGGGGAGGGAACACTGAAGCTTTCTTT.

This chain connects TRBV4-3 to TRBJ1-2, with D maybe TRBD1 (6 bases). V shed 2 bases and J shed 8 bases, with 12 bases lying between them. This CDR3 is 13 amino acids long. The V gene's germline CDR1 is LGHNA and CDR2 YSLEER. The CDR3 here is CASSQHREDGYTF. CDR3 DNA sequence: TGCGCCAGCAGCCAACACAGGGAGGACGGCTACACCTTC.